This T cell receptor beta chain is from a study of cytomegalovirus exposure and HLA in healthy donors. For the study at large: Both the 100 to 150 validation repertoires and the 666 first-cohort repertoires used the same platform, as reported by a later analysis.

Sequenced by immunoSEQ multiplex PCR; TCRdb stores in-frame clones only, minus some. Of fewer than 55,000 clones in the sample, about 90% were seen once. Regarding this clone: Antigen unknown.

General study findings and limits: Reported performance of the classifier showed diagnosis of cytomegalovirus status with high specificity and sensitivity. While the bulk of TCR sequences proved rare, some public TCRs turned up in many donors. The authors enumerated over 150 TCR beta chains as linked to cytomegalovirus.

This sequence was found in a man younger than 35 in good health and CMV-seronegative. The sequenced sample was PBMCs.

The CDR3 nucleotides are TGTGCCAGCAGTCCGGCAGGGGAAGGGGATGAGCAGTTCTTC. Its protein product is CASSPAGEGDEQFF. This chain links TRBV6-4 with TRBJ2-1; weak D call: TRBD1 (6 bases). Trimming took 5 bases from V and 8 from J, leaving 16 bases between them. Germline V lookup: CDR1 MRHNA, CDR2 SNTAGT. The CDR3 sequence is 14 residues long.